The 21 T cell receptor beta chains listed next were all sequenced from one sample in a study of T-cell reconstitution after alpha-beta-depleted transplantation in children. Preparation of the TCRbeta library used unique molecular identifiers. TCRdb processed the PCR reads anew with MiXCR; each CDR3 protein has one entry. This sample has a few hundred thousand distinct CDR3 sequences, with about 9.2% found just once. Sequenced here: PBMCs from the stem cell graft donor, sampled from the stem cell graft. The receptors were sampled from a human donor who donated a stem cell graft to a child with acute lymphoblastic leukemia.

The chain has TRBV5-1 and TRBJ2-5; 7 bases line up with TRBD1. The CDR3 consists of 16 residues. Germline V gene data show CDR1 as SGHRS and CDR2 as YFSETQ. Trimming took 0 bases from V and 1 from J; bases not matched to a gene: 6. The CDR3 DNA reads TGCGCCAGCAGCTTGGGGGACAGAGCGGCCCAAGAGACCCAGTACTTC. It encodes CASSLGDRAAQETQYF. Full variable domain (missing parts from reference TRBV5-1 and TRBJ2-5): KAGVTQTPRYLIKTRGQQVTLSCSPISGHRSVSWYQQTPGQGLQFLFEYFSETQRNKGNFPGRFSGRQFSNSRSEMNVSTLELGDSALYLCASSLGDRAAQETQYFGPGTRLLVL.

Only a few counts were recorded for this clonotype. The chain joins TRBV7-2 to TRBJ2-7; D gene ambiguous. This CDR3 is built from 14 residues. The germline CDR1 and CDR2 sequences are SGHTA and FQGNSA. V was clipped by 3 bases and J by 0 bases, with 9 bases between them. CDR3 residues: CASSFSRFSYEQYF. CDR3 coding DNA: TGTGCCAGCAGCTTTTCCAGATTCTCCTACGAGCAGTACTTC.

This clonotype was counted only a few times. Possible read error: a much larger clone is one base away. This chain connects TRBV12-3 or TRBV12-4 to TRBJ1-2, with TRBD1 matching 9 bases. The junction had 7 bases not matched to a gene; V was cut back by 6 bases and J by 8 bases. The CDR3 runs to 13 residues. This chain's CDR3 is CASSAGQGAGYTF. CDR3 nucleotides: TGTGCCAGCAGCGCGGGACAGGGTGCAGGCTACACCTTC.

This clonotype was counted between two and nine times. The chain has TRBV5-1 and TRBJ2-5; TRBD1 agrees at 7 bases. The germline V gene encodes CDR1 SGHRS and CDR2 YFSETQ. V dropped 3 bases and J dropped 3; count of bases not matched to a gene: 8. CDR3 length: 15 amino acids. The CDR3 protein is CASSSLGTAEETQYF. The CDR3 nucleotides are TGCGCCAGCAGCTCCCTGGGGACAGCCGAAGAGACCCAGTACTTC. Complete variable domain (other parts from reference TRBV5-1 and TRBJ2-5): KAGVTQTPRYLIKTRGQQVTLSCSPISGHRSVSWYQQTPGQGLQFLFEYFSETQRNKGNFPGRFSGRQFSNSRSEMNVSTLELGDSALYLCASSSLGTAEETQYFGPGTRLLVL.

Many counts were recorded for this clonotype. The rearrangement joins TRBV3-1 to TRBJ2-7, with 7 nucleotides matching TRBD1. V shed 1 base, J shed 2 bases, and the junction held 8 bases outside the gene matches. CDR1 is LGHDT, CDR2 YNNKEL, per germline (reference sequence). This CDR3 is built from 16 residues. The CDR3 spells CASSQVKGGLTYEQYF. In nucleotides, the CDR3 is TGTGCCAGCAGCCAAGTCAAAGGGGGCCTAACCTACGAGCAGTACTTC.

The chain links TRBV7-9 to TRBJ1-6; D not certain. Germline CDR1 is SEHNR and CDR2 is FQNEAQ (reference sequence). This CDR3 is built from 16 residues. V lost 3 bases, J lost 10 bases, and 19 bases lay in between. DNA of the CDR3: TGTGCCAGCAGCTTCTTCCAGGTTGGAGGGAGCTCACCCCTCCACTTT. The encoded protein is CASSFFQVGGSSPLHF.

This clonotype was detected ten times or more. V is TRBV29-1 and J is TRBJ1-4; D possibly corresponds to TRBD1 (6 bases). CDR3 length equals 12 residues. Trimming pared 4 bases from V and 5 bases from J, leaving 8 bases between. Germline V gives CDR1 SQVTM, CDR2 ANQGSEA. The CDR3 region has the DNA TGCAGCGTTGTACAGGGAAATGAAAAACTGTTTTTT. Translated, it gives CSVVQGNEKLFF. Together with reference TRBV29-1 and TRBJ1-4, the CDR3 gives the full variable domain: SAVISQKPSRDICQRGTSLTIQCQVDSQVTMMFWYRQQPGQSLTLIATANQGSEATYESGFVIDKFPISRPNLTFSTLTVSNMSPEDSSIYLCSVVQGNEKLFFGSGTQLSVL.

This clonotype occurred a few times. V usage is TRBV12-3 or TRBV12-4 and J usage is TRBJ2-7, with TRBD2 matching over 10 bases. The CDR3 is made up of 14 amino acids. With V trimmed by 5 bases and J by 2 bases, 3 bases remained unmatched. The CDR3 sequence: CASSETSGPYEQYF. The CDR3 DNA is TGTGCCAGCAGTGAGACTAGCGGGCCCTACGAGCAGTACTTC.

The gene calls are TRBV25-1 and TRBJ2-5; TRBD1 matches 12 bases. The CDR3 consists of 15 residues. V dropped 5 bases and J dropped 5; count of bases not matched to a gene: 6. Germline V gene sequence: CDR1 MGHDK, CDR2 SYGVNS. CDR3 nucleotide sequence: TGTGCCAGCAGTCCCGGGACAGGGGGCCAGGAGACCCAGTACTTC. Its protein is CASSPGTGGQETQYF.

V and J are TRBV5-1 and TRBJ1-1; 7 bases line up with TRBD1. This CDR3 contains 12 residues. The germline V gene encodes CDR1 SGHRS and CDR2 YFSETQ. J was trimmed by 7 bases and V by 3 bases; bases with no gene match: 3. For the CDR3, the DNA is TGCGCCAGCAGCTCGCGGACAGGTGAAGCTTTCTTT. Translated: CASSSRTGEAFF.

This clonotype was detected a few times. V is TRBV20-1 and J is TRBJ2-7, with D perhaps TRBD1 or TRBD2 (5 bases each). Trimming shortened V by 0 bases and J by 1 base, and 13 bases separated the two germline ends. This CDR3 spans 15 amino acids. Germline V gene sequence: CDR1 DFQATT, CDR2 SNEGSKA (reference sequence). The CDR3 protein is CSARDNRGQSYEQYF. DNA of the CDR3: TGCAGTGCTAGAGATAACCGGGGCCAATCCTACGAGCAGTACTTC.

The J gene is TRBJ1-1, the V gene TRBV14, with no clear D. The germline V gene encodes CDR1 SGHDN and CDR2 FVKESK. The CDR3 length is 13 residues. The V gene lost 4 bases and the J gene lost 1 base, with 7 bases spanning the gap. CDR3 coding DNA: TGTGCCAGCAGCCTCCCCAGGAACACTGAAGCTTTCTTT. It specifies CASSLPRNTEAFF.

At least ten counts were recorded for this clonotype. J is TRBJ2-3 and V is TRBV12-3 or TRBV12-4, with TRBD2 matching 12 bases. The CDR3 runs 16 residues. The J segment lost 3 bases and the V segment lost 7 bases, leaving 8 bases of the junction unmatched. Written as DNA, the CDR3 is TGTGCCAGCAAGAAACTAGCGGGGGGACTTACAGATACGCAGTATTTT. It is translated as CASKKLAGGLTDTQYF.

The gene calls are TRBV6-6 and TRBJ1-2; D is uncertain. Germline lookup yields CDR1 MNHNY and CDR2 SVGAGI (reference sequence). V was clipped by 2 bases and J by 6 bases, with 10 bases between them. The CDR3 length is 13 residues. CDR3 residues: CASSYVRSNGYTF. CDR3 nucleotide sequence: TGTGCCAGCAGTTACGTACGGTCCAATGGCTACACCTTC.

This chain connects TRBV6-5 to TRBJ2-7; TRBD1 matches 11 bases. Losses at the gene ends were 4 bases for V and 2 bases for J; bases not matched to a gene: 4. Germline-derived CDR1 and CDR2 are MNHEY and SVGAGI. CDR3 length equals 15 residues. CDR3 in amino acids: CASSSPGQGAYEQYF. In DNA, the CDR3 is TGTGCCAGCAGTTCCCCGGGACAGGGGGCCTACGAGCAGTACTTC.

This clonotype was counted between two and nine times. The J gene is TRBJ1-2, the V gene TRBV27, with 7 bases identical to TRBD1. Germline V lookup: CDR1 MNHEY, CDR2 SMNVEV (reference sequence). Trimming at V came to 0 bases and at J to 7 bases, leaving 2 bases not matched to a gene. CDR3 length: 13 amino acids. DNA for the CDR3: TGTGCCAGCAGTTTATCAGGGGGCAGTGGCTACACCTTC. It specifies CASSLSGGSGYTF.

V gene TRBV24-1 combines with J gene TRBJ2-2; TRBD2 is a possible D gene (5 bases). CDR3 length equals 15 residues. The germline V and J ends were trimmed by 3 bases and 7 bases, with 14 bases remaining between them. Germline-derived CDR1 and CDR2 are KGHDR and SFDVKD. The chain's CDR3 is CATSDEKTGFGELFF. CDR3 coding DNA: TGTGCCACCAGTGATGAAAAGACGGGGTTCGGGGAGCTGTTTTTT.

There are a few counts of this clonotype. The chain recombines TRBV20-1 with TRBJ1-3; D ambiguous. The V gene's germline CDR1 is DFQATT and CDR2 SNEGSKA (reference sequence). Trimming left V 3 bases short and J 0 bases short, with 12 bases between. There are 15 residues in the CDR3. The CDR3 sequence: CSASPAGSSGNTIYF. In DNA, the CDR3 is TGCAGTGCTAGTCCCGCAGGATCCTCTGGAAACACCATATATTTT.

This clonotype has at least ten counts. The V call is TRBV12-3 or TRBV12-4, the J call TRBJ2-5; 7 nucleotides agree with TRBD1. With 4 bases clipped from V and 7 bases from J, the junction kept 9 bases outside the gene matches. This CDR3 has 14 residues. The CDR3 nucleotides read TGTGCCAGCAGTTACACAGGGTCAGGGGGGACCCAGTACTTC. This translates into CASSYTGSGGTQYF.

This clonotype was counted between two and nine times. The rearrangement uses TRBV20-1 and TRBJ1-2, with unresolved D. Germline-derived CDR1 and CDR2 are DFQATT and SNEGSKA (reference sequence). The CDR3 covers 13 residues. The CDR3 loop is CITLAPKNYGYTF. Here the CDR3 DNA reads TGCATCACCCTAGCCCCCAAAAACTATGGCTACACCTTC.

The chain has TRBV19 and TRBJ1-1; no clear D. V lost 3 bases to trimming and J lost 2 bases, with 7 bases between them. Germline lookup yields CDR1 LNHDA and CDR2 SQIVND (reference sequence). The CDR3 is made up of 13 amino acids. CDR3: CASSIHANTEAFF. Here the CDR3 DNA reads TGTGCCAGTAGTATTCACGCCAACACTGAAGCTTTCTTT.